This is a list of T cell receptor beta chains from one sample in a study of blood T cells in healthy people across ages. TCRdb redid the calling of the 5' RACE reads with MiXCR, one entry per CDR3 protein. The table records about 630,000 distinct CDR3 sequences, around 21% of them present only once. Sequenced material: blood. Receptor source: a man aged 70-80 years in good health. The CDR3 runs from the conserved cysteine through the conserved F or W. The order of the fields is clone size, J gene, V gene, D gene, CDR3 protein, CDR3 DNA. A D gene is named only where the DNA matches it firmly. Expanded clones are given a class, and other clones once, few, many or no size at all.

abundance: -
j_gene: TRBJ2-7
v_gene: TRBV28
d_gene: TRBD1
CDR3aa: CASRPGDRVLEQYF
CDR3nt: TGTGCCAGCAGACCGGGGGACAGGGTGCTCGAGCAGTACTTC

abundance: many
j_gene: TRBJ2-5
v_gene: TRBV5-1
d_gene: -
CDR3aa: CASSPQGYQETQYF
CDR3nt: TGCGCCAGCAGCCCACAGGGATACCAAGAGACCCAGTACTTC

abundance: -
j_gene: TRBJ2-3
v_gene: TRBV18
d_gene: -
CDR3aa: CASSPELDTQYF
CDR3nt: TGTGCCAGCTCCCCGGAGCTAGATACGCAGTATTTT

abundance: -
j_gene: TRBJ2-2
v_gene: TRBV9
d_gene: -
CDR3aa: CASSVGSSITGELFF
CDR3nt: TGTGCCAGCAGCGTAGGTAGTTCGATCACCGGGGAGCTGTTTTTT

abundance: -
j_gene: TRBJ2-1
v_gene: TRBV5-1
d_gene: TRBD1
CDR3aa: CASAGQGWSGNEQFF
CDR3nt: TGCGCCAGCGCGGGACAGGGGTGGTCCGGCAATGAGCAGTTCTTC

abundance: -
j_gene: TRBJ2-1
v_gene: TRBV15
d_gene: TRBD2
CDR3aa: CATRPGLDYNEQSF
CDR3nt: TGTGCCACCCGGCCGGGACTAGATTACAATGAGCAGTCCTTC

abundance: -
j_gene: TRBJ2-7
v_gene: TRBV10-3
d_gene: TRBD2
CDR3aa: CAISEALGGSYEQYF
CDR3nt: TGTGCCATCAGTGAAGCGCTTGGCGGGAGTTACGAGCAGTACTTC

abundance: -
j_gene: TRBJ2-5
v_gene: TRBV20-1
d_gene: -
CDR3aa: CSTGGFQETQYF
CDR3nt: TGCAGTACCGGCGGGTTCCAAGAGACCCAGTACTTC

abundance: -
j_gene: TRBJ2-1
v_gene: TRBV7-9
d_gene: TRBD2
CDR3aa: CASWTSGFYNEQFF
CDR3nt: TGTGCCAGCTGGACTAGCGGGTTTTACAATGAGCAGTTCTTC

abundance: many
j_gene: TRBJ2-5
v_gene: TRBV28
d_gene: TRBD2
CDR3aa: CASSGLAGEETQYF
CDR3nt: TGTGCCAGCAGTGGACTAGCGGGAGAAGAGACCCAGTACTTC

abundance: few
j_gene: TRBJ1-4
v_gene: TRBV7-9
d_gene: TRBD1
CDR3aa: CASNGQVNEKLFF
CDR3nt: TGTGCCAGCAACGGACAGGTTAATGAAAAACTGTTTTTT

abundance: few
j_gene: TRBJ2-3
v_gene: TRBV19
d_gene: -
CDR3aa: CASSVTSGTPTDTQYF
CDR3nt: TGTGCCAGTAGTGTTACTTCCGGGACACCCACAGATACGCAGTATTTT

abundance: -
j_gene: TRBJ2-2
v_gene: TRBV6-6
d_gene: -
CDR3aa: CASSYRQNTGELFF
CDR3nt: TGTGCCAGCAGTTACCGACAGAACACCGGGGAGCTGTTTTTT

abundance: -
j_gene: TRBJ2-5
v_gene: TRBV19
d_gene: TRBD1
CDR3aa: CASGPGTGLQETQYF
CDR3nt: TGTGCCAGTGGACCCGGGACAGGGTTACAAGAGACCCAGTACTTC

abundance: few
j_gene: TRBJ2-3
v_gene: TRBV20-1
d_gene: -
CDR3aa: CSARGPIRVSTDTQYF
CDR3nt: TGCAGTGCCAGAGGACCAATCAGAGTGAGCACAGATACGCAGTATTTT

abundance: few
j_gene: TRBJ2-1
v_gene: TRBV6-6
d_gene: -
CDR3aa: CAGSYEGRGPEQFF
CDR3nt: TGTGCCGGCAGTTACGAGGGGCGGGGGCCAGAGCAGTTCTTC

abundance: few
j_gene: TRBJ1-1
v_gene: TRBV24-1
d_gene: -
CDR3aa: CATSNRAGSEAFF
CDR3nt: TGCGCCACCAGCAACAGGGCTGGGTCTGAAGCTTTCTTT

abundance: few
j_gene: TRBJ1-4
v_gene: TRBV5-1
d_gene: TRBD1
CDR3aa: CASSTGTGRATNEKLFF
CDR3nt: TGCGCCAGCAGCACCGGGACAGGGCGTGCAACTAATGAAAAACTGTTTTTT

abundance: many
j_gene: TRBJ2-7
v_gene: TRBV29-1
d_gene: TRBD2
CDR3aa: CSVAGGISYEQYF
CDR3nt: TGCAGCGTTGCGGGGGGTATCTCCTACGAGCAGTACTTC

abundance: many
j_gene: TRBJ2-5
v_gene: TRBV29-1
d_gene: -
CDR3aa: CSVEEGLLQETQYF
CDR3nt: TGCAGCGTTGAAGAGGGTCTTCTCCAAGAGACCCAGTACTTC

abundance: few
j_gene: TRBJ2-7
v_gene: TRBV10-3
d_gene: -
CDR3aa: CAISRGVDEQYF
CDR3nt: TGTGCCATCTCCAGGGGGGTCGACGAGCAGTACTTC

abundance: few
j_gene: TRBJ2-1
v_gene: TRBV20-1
d_gene: TRBD1
CDR3aa: CSARDLGQGHNEQFF
CDR3nt: TGCAGTGCTAGAGATTTGGGACAGGGCCACAATGAGCAGTTCTTC

abundance: -
j_gene: TRBJ1-4
v_gene: TRBV3-1
d_gene: -
CDR3aa: CASSQDRTGNEKLFF
CDR3nt: TGTGCCAGCAGCCAAGATCGCACTGGGAATGAAAAACTGTTTTTT

abundance: few
j_gene: TRBJ2-7
v_gene: TRBV7-2
d_gene: TRBD2
CDR3aa: CASSVGLAVGYEQYF
CDR3nt: TGTGCCAGCAGCGTTGGACTAGCGGTAGGCTACGAGCAGTACTTC

abundance: -
j_gene: TRBJ2-3
v_gene: TRBV5-6
d_gene: -
CDR3aa: CASSKGLSDTQYF
CDR3nt: TGTGCCAGCAGCAAGGGACTTTCCGATACGCAGTATTTT

abundance: -
j_gene: TRBJ2-7
v_gene: TRBV7-2
d_gene: TRBD1
CDR3aa: CASSSDRDRLYEQYF
CDR3nt: TGTGCCAGCAGCTCAGACCGGGACAGACTATACGAGCAGTACTTC

abundance: few
j_gene: TRBJ2-1
v_gene: TRBV6-5
d_gene: TRBD2
CDR3aa: CASSSGLAGGTYNEQFF
CDR3nt: TGTGCCAGCAGTTCCGGACTAGCGGGAGGAACCTACAATGAGCAGTTCTTC

abundance: many
j_gene: TRBJ2-3
v_gene: TRBV3-1
d_gene: TRBD1
CDR3aa: CASSQGDRVTDTQYF
CDR3nt: TGTGCCAGCAGCCAAGGGGACAGGGTCACAGATACGCAGTATTTT

abundance: few
j_gene: TRBJ1-1
v_gene: TRBV7-2
d_gene: TRBD1
CDR3aa: CASSLDSGTGSREAFF
CDR3nt: TGTGCCAGCAGCTTAGACTCCGGGACAGGGTCTCGAGAAGCTTTCTTT

abundance: -
j_gene: TRBJ2-5
v_gene: TRBV20-1
d_gene: -
CDR3aa: CSADSGEETQYF
CDR3nt: TGCAGTGCCGATAGCGGAGAAGAGACCCAGTACTTC

abundance: -
j_gene: TRBJ2-7
v_gene: TRBV21-1
d_gene: -
CDR3aa: CASSNWRDRGCLYEQYF
CDR3nt: TGTGCCAGCAGCAATTGGCGGGACAGGGGGTGTTTGTACGAGCAGTACTTC

abundance: many
j_gene: TRBJ1-6
v_gene: TRBV12-3/TRBV12-4
d_gene: -
CDR3aa: CASSSVGTPLHF
CDR3nt: TGTGCCAGCAGCTCCGTGGGTACACCCCTCCACTTT

abundance: -
j_gene: TRBJ1-2
v_gene: TRBV20-1
d_gene: -
CDR3aa: CSAAPGVGYTF
CDR3nt: TGCAGTGCTGCCCCAGGGGTCGGCTACACCTTC

abundance: many
j_gene: TRBJ2-5
v_gene: TRBV11-2
d_gene: -
CDR3aa: CASSLAGMHQETQYF
CDR3nt: TGTGCCAGCAGCTTAGCGGGTATGCACCAAGAGACCCAGTACTTC

abundance: -
j_gene: TRBJ2-7
v_gene: TRBV5-1
d_gene: TRBD1
CDR3aa: CAGSPRWNRGKGEQYF
CDR3nt: TGCGCCGGCAGCCCCCGGTGGAACAGGGGGAAAGGCGAGCAGTACTTC

abundance: few
j_gene: TRBJ2-7
v_gene: TRBV10-2
d_gene: -
CDR3aa: CASSLTSEPPYEQYF
CDR3nt: TGCGCCAGCAGTCTAACTAGTGAGCCCCCCTACGAGCAGTACTTC

abundance: few
j_gene: TRBJ2-1
v_gene: TRBV7-2
d_gene: TRBD1
CDR3aa: CASSPRGGRYNERFF
CDR3nt: TGTGCCAGCAGCCCGAGAGGGGGCCGTTACAATGAGCGGTTCTTC

abundance: -
j_gene: TRBJ1-1
v_gene: TRBV30
d_gene: -
CDR3aa: CAWTTQGMNTEAFF
CDR3nt: TGTGCCTGGACCACCCAGGGGATGAACACTGAAGCTTTCTTT

abundance: few
j_gene: TRBJ1-2
v_gene: TRBV4-3
d_gene: -
CDR3aa: CASSQDPGEDYGYTF
CDR3nt: TGCGCCAGCAGCCAAGATCCAGGGGAGGACTATGGCTACACCTTC

abundance: many
j_gene: TRBJ1-4
v_gene: TRBV12-3/TRBV12-4
d_gene: -
CDR3aa: CASAFNGNEKLFF
CDR3nt: TGTGCCAGCGCATTCAACGGGAATGAAAAACTGTTTTTT